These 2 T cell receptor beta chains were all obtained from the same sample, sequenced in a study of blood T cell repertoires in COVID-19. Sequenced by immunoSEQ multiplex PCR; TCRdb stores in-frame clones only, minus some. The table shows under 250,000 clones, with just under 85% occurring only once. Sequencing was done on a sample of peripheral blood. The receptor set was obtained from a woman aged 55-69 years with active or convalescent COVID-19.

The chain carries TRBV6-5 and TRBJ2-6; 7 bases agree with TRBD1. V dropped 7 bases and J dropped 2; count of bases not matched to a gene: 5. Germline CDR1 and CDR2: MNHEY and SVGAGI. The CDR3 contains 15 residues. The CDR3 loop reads CASIGQGAGANVLTF. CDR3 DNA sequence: TGTGCCAGCATAGGCCAGGGGGCTGGGGCCAACGTCCTGACTTTC.

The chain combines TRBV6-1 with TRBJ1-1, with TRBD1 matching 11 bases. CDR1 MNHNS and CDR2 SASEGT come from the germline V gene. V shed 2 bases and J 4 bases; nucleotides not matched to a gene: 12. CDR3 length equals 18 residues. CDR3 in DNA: TGTGCCAGCAGTGAAAAGAGGACAGGGGGCGTCGAGAGCACTGAAGCTTTCTTT. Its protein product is CASSEKRTGGVESTEAFF.